This T cell receptor beta chain is from a study of T-cell reconstitution after alpha-beta-depleted transplantation in children. Trimming at V came to 7 bases and at J to 3 bases, leaving 9 bases not matched to a gene. In germline, CDR1 is WSHSY, CDR2 SAAADI. CDR3 length: 16 residues. Library preparation (for TCRbeta) was performed with unique molecular identifiers. TCRdb processed the PCR reads anew with MiXCR; each CDR3 protein has one entry. The profile covers 500,000 to 600,000 distinct CDR3 sequences, with about 30% appearing a single time and around 2.5% taken by the ten largest. The chain uses TRBV10-2 and TRBJ2-3, with TRBD2 matching 11 bases. The sample here was PBMCs from the stem cell graft donor, taken from the stem cell graft. This sequence was found in a human donor who donated a stem cell graft to a child with aplastic anemia. CDR3 coding DNA: TGCGCCAGCAAGGCTGGACTAGCGGGTACGACAGATACGCAGTATTTT. As protein: CASKAGLAGTTDTQYF.